What follows are 26 T cell receptor beta chains derived from one specimen sequenced in a study of blood T cells in healthy people across ages. Combining a sample-barcoded 5' primer with a J-beta primer mix, a second PCR ran for about 7 to 11 cycles. One entry per CDR3 protein, called by TCRdb with MiXCR from the 5' RACE reads. The sample has roughly 500,000 distinct CDR3 sequences; about 24% are singletons. These data were also reused for a study on T cells of mothers and their children.

The sequencing sample was made of blood. These TCRs come from a boy between 10 and 17 years old in good health.

The chain uses TRBV4-3 and TRBJ2-1, with 10 bases fitting TRBD2. V lost 3 bases to trimming and J lost 0 bases; unmatched junction nucleotides: 14. This CDR3 contains 20 residues. Germline V CDR1 and CDR2: LGHNA, YSLEER. CDR3 region: CASSHVWGTSEIISYNEQFF. CDR3 nucleotide sequence: TGCGCCAGCAGCCACGTATGGGGGACTAGCGAAATAATCTCCTACAATGAGCAGTTCTTC.

The rearrangement uses TRBV12-3 or TRBV12-4 and TRBJ2-3; possibly TRBD1 for D (5 bases). V lost 4 bases and J 4 bases, leaving 6 bases between the germline ends. The CDR3 has 12 amino acids. CDR3 coding DNA: TGTGCCAGCAGTTCAGGGCCAGATACGCAGTATTTT. Translating gives CASSSGPDTQYF.

This clonotype was counted a few times. The CDR3 DNA follows: TGTGCCATCAGTGACGAGATGAATAAAGGCCGCGCTGGAAACACCATATATTTT. This encodes CAISDEMNKGRAGNTIYF. The chain links TRBV10-3 to TRBJ1-3; D is unresolved. Germline CDR1 and CDR2: ENHRY and SYGVKD. The CDR3 is 18 amino acids. Between the trimmed V and J ends, which lost 3 bases and 2 bases, there was a span of 20 bases.

The sample holds many counts of this clonotype. The chain is built from TRBV20-1 and TRBJ2-1; D uncertain. The CDR3 consists of 14 residues. Trimming took 0 bases from V and 5 from J, leaving 11 bases between them. Germline CDR1 reads DFQATT; CDR2 reads SNEGSKA (reference sequence). The CDR3 sequence is CSARDRAENNEQFF. The DNA of the CDR3 is TGCAGTGCTAGAGATCGGGCAGAAAACAATGAGCAGTTCTTC.

Written as DNA, the CDR3 is TGCGCCAGCAGCTTGCAGACCGGGGCCCAAGAGACCCAGTACTTC. It translates to CASSLQTGAQETQYF. This sequence joins TRBV5-1 and TRBJ2-5, with D possibly being TRBD1 or TRBD2 (5 bases each). The CDR3 is made up of 15 amino acids. Germline V gives CDR1 SGHRS, CDR2 YFSETQ. The V end lost 1 base, the J end lost 1 base, and 11 bases lay between the germline ends.

A few counts support this clonotype. The gene calls are TRBV7-9 and TRBJ2-1; possible D gene TRBD1, 6 bases. This CDR3 has 16 residues. Trimming removed 1 base from V and 1 base from J, with 11 bases in between. Germline V gene sequence: CDR1 SEHNR, CDR2 FQNEAQ (reference sequence). CDR3 protein: CASSLEWTVSYNEQFF. The DNA of the CDR3 is TGTGCCAGCAGCTTAGAGTGGACAGTGTCCTACAATGAGCAGTTCTTC.

The V call is TRBV15, the J call TRBJ2-4; D remains unclear. The CDR3 is 15 residues long. Per germline, CDR1 LNHNV and CDR2 YYDKDF (reference sequence). Trimming left V 6 bases short and J 0 bases short, with 12 bases between. The CDR3 DNA follows: TGTGCCACCAGAAAAATTGCCACAGCCAAAAACATTCAGTACTTC. As protein: CATRKIATAKNIQYF.

The V call is TRBV9, the J call TRBJ1-1; possible D gene TRBD1, 5 bases. Germline CDR1 SGDLS, CDR2 YYNGEE. V was clipped by 4 bases and J by 0 bases, with 19 bases between them. The CDR3 has 17 residues. The CDR3, as DNA: TGTGCCAGCAGCCCTATTCATGGGAGGGGCCTGAACACTGAAGCTTTCTTT. The encoded protein is CASSPIHGRGLNTEAFF.

This clonotype turned up a few times. The rearrangement links TRBV5-1 to TRBJ2-5, with 8 positions matching TRBD2. V shed 4 bases, J shed 0 bases, and the junction held 8 bases outside the gene matches. The CDR3 loop spans 16 amino acids. Germline V lookup: CDR1 SGHRS, CDR2 YFSETQ. The CDR3 bases are TGCGCCAGCAGCGCCGGGACTAGAAAACACCAAGAGACCCAGTACTTC. The encoded protein is CASSAGTRKHQETQYF.

This clonotype was seen only a few times. The gene calls are TRBV27 and TRBJ2-5; no definite D call. Germline V gene sequence: CDR1 MNHEY, CDR2 SMNVEV (reference sequence). The CDR3 covers 11 residues. Trimming stripped 6 bases from V and 3 bases from J, with 5 bases between. CDR3 sequence reads: CASRRKETQYF. CDR3 coding DNA: TGTGCCAGCAGGCGAAAAGAGACCCAGTACTTC.

The V call is TRBV28, the J call TRBJ2-5; 9 nucleotides line up with TRBD1. Germline CDR1 and CDR2: MDHEN and SYDVKM. J gave up 5 bases and V 4 bases, and 8 bases lay outside the gene matches. This CDR3 is 15 amino acids long. The CDR3 loop reads CASSSGGTGFETQYF. The CDR3 coding sequence is TGTGCCAGCAGTTCAGGGGGGACAGGGTTTGAGACCCAGTACTTC.

This clonotype was detected only a few times. Likely a read error: the CDR3 ends without its conserved phenylalanine or tryptophan. The V call is TRBV6-8, the J call TRBJ2-6; 9 nucleotides line up with TRBD2. The trim removed 5 bases at V and 6 bases at J, leaving 17 bases unmatched. This CDR3 is 19 amino acids long. Germline CDR1 and CDR2: MNHGY and SAAAGT. The chain's CDR3 is CASSTVGLAGSAEANVLTI. CDR3 DNA: TGTGCCAGCAGTACGGTGGGGCTAGCGGGGTCGGCGGAGGCCAACGTCCTGACTATC.

This chain connects TRBV7-2 to TRBJ2-1, with TRBD2 matching 11 bases. The CDR3 totals 15 residues. The trim removed 5 bases at V and 8 bases at J, leaving 8 bases unmatched. Per germline, CDR1 SGHTA and CDR2 FQGNSA. CDR3 bases: TGTGCCAGCAGCCTGGGACTAGCGGTTACGGATGAGCAGTTCTTC. Translated, it gives CASSLGLAVTDEQFF.

The table lists this clonotype with a count of one. The chain combines TRBV29-1 with TRBJ2-5, with D perhaps TRBD1 (5 bases). Germline values: CDR1 SQVTM, CDR2 ANQGSEA. This CDR3 comprises 11 residues. The ends were cut back, 7 bases at V and 4 bases at J, with 10 bases in the middle. Here the CDR3 reads CSAPQGETQYF. CDR3 DNA sequence: TGCAGCGCACCCCAGGGAGAGACCCAGTACTTC.

This clonotype was counted only a few times. This chain's CDR3 is CSASRLAGLRETQYF. The CDR3 DNA is TGCAGTGCTAGTAGGTTAGCGGGCCTAAGGGAGACCCAGTACTTC. The rearrangement joins TRBV20-1 to TRBJ2-5, with TRBD2 matching over 7 bases. This CDR3 is built from 15 residues. Germline CDR1 reads DFQATT; CDR2 reads SNEGSKA (reference sequence). V was clipped by 3 bases and J by 5 bases; unmatched bases: 12.

This clonotype has more than one count but fewer than ten. This chain links TRBV30 with TRBJ1-4; 8 bases are shared with TRBD1. V dropped 0 bases and J dropped 0; count of bases not matched to a gene: 6. This CDR3 spans 17 amino acids. CDR1 and CDR2 from the germline V gene are GTSNPN and SVGIG (reference sequence). DNA of the CDR3: TGTGCCTGGAGTGTACGTGGACAGGGTGCAACTAATGAAAAACTGTTTTTT. It specifies CAWSVRGQGATNEKLFF.

The V gene is TRBV7-2, the J gene TRBJ1-6; possible D gene TRBD1, 5 bases. With 5 bases removed from V and 14 bases from J, the gap between germline ends came to 19 bases. The CDR3 sequence is 14 residues long. CDR1 is SGHTA, CDR2 FQGNSA, per germline. The CDR3 is CASSRWGDKRALHF. The CDR3 DNA reads as TGTGCCAGCAGCCGATGGGGGGATAAGAGAGCCCTCCACTTT.

This clonotype has a handful of counts. The V gene is TRBV5-1, the J gene TRBJ2-5, with TRBD1 matching over 8 bases. The assigned J gene may be wrong: the sequence end matches TRBJ2-1 better. The germline CDR1 and CDR2 sequences are SGHRS and YFSETQ. This CDR3 region has 15 residues. The CDR3 nucleotides are TGCGCCAGCTGGGGGGAGGACAGGGTATACAATGAGCAGTTCTTC. Translated, it gives CASWGEDRVYNEQFF.

This clonotype was seen only a few times. This chain links TRBV4-2 with TRBJ2-4; 9 nucleotides align to TRBD2. CDR1 is LGHNA, CDR2 YNFKEQ, per germline. Trimming took 1 base from V and 0 from J; bases not matched to a gene: 4. CDR3 length: 17 residues. In DNA, the CDR3 is TGTGCCAGCAGCCAAGGACTAGCGGAACTAGCCAAAAACATTCAGTACTTC. It codes for CASSQGLAELAKNIQYF.

A few counts support this clonotype. The rearrangement uses TRBV20-1 and TRBJ2-7, with D uncertain. CDR1 and CDR2 (germline): DFQATT, SNEGSKA (reference sequence). V gave up 0 bases and J gave up 1 base, with 10 bases separating them. The CDR3 loop spans 14 amino acids. CDR3 region: CSARDERLSYEQYF. The CDR3 region has the DNA TGCAGTGCTAGAGATGAGAGGTTGTCCTACGAGCAGTACTTC.

This clonotype appeared a few times. The chain joins TRBV7-2 to TRBJ2-2, with TRBD1 matching over 8 bases. The CDR3 runs to 16 residues. Germline CDR1 is SGHTA and CDR2 is FQGNSA. Trimming at V came to 4 bases and at J to 3 bases, leaving 7 bases not matched to a gene. CDR3 sequence: CASSWSGGYDTGELFF. The CDR3, as DNA: TGTGCCAGCAGCTGGTCAGGGGGCTATGACACCGGGGAGCTGTTTTTT. Supplemented by reference TRBV7-2 and TRBJ2-2, the full variable domain reads GAGVSQSPSNKVTEKGKDVELRCDPISGHTALYWYRQSLGQGLEFLIYFQGNSAPDKSGLPSDRFSAERTGGSVSTLTIQRTQQEDSAVYLCASSWSGGYDTGELFFGEGSRLTVL.

This clonotype came up a few times. This chain uses TRBV27 with TRBJ2-1; TRBD1 is a possible D gene (5 bases). Trimming removed 1 base at V and 0 bases at J, with 10 bases between. Germline CDR1 MNHEY, CDR2 SMNVEV (reference sequence). The CDR3 covers 16 residues. This CDR3 reads CASSLYLDSSYNEQFF. The CDR3 region has the DNA TGTGCCAGCAGTTTATATCTTGACAGCTCCTACAATGAGCAGTTCTTC.

The chain couples TRBV7-8 to TRBJ1-1; D might be TRBD1 (6 bases). Between the trimmed V and J ends, which lost 5 bases and 5 bases, there was a span of 21 bases. Per germline, CDR1 SGHVS and CDR2 FQNEAQ. The CDR3 is 16 amino acids. The CDR3 DNA is TGTGCCAGCAGCCCCGAGCGGTTAGGGGGAGGTACTGAAGCTTTCTTT. It is translated as CASSPERLGGGTEAFF.

This clonotype was recorded many times. The V gene is TRBV6-6, the J gene TRBJ1-4, with D possibly being TRBD1 (5 bases). V was pared by 2 bases and J by 7 bases, with 14 bases between. CDR3 length: 15 amino acids. CDR1 MNHNY and CDR2 SVGAGI come from the germline V gene (reference sequence). The CDR3 reads CASSYDRGGGEKLFF. The CDR3 nucleotides are TGTGCCAGCAGTTACGACCGGGGCGGAGGTGAAAAACTGTTTTTT.

The chain employs TRBV5-1 and TRBJ1-4, with no clear D. The CDR3 runs to 14 residues. The germline V gene encodes CDR1 SGHRS and CDR2 YFSETQ. Trimming took off 4 bases at V and 3 bases at J, with 10 bases between the two ends. DNA of the CDR3: TGCGCCAGCAGCACCGGGATGGCTAATGAAAAACTGTTTTTT. Translating gives CASSTGMANEKLFF.

This clonotype was detected only a few times. The chain links TRBV29-1 to TRBJ2-1; 9 bases fit TRBD1. The CDR3 extends over 13 amino acids. The germline V gene encodes CDR1 SQVTM and CDR2 ANQGSEA. The junction had 4 bases not matched to a gene; V was cut back by 7 bases and J by 3 bases. The CDR3 DNA is TGCAGCGGTTCGGGACAGGGCTACAATGAGCAGTTCTTC. Its protein is CSGSGQGYNEQFF.